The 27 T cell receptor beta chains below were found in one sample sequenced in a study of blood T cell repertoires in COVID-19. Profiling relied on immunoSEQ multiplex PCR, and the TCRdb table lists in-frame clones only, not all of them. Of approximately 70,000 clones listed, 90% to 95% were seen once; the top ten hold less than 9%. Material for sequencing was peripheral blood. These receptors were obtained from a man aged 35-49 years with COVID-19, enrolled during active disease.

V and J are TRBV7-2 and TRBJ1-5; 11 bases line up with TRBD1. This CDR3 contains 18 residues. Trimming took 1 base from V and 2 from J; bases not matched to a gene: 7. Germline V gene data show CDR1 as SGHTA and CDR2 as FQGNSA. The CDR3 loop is CASSLEDRGRRGNQPQHF. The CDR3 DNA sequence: TGTGCCAGCAGCTTAGAGGACAGGGGGCGCCGCGGCAATCAGCCCCAGCATTTT.

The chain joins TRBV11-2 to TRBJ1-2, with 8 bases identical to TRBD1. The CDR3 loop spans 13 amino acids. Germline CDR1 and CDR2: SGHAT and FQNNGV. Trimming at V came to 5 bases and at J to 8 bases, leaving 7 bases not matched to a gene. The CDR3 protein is CASSTRQGNGYTF. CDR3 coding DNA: TGTGCCAGCAGCACCCGACAGGGGAACGGCTACACCTTC.

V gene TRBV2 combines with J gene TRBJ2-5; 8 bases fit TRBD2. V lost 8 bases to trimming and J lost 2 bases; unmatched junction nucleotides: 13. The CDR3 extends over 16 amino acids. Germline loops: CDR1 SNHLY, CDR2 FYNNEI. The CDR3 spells CASPEGASGSQETQYF. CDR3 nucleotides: TGTGCCAGCCCAGAGGGAGCTAGCGGGTCACAAGAGACCCAGTACTTC. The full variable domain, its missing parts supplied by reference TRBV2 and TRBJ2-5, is EPEVTQTPSHQVTQMGQEVILRCVPISNHLYFYWYRQILGQKVEFLVSFYNNEISEKSEIFDDQFSVERPDGSNFTLKIRSTKLEDSAMYFCASPEGASGSQETQYFGPGTRLLVL.

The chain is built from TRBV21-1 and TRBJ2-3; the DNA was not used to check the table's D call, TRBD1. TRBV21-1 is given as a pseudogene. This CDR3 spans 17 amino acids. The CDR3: CASSKGEGGVRTDTQYF. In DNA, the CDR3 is TGTGCCAGCAGCAAAGGGGAAGGGGGTGTGAGAACAGATACGCAGTATTTT.

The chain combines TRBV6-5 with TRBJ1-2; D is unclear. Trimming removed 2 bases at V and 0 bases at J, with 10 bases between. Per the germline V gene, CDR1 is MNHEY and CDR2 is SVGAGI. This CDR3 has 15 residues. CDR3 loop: CASSYPGIPNYGYTF. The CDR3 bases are TGTGCCAGCAGTTACCCGGGTATTCCTAACTATGGCTACACCTTC.

The CDR3 sequence is CASSLSERGRGETQYF. CDR3 nucleotide sequence: TGCGCCAGCAGCTTGAGTGAGCGGGGGCGAGGAGAGACCCAGTACTTC. The V and J genes are TRBV5-1 and TRBJ2-5; 8 bases line up with TRBD2. Trimming took 1 base from V and 4 from J; bases not matched to a gene: 9. Germline V gene sequence: CDR1 SGHRS, CDR2 YFSETQ. The CDR3 is 16 amino acids.

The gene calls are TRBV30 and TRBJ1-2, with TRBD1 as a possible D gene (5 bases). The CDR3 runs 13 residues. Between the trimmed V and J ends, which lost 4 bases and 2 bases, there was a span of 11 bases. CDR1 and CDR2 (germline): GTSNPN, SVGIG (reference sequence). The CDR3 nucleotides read TGTGCCTGGATGAGGGGAGGGAACTATGGCTACACCTTC. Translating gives CAWMRGGNYGYTF.

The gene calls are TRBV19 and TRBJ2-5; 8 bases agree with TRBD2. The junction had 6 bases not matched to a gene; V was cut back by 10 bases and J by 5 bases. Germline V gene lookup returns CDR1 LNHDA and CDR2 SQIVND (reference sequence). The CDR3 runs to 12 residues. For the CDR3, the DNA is TGTGCCACACGGACTAGCTCTGAGACCCAGTACTTC. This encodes CATRTSSETQYF.

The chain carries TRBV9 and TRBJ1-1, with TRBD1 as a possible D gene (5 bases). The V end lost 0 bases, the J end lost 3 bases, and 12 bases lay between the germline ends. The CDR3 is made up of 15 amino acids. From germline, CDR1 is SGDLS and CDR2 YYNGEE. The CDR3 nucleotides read TGTGCCAGCAGCGTAGCTGCGGGGGGGGACACTGAAGCTTTCTTT. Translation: CASSVAAGGDTEAFF.

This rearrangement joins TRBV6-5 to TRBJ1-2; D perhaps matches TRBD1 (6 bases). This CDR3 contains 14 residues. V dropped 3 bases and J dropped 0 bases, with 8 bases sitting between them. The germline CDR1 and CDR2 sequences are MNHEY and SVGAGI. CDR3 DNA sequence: TGTGCCAGCAGTTATGGACAGACTAACTATGGCTACACCTTC. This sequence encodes CASSYGQTNYGYTF.

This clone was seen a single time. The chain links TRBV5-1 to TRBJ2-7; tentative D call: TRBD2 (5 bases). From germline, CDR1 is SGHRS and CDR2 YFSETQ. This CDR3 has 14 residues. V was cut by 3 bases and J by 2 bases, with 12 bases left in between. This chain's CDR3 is CASSYRDPTYEQYF. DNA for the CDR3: TGCGCCAGCAGCTACCGGGATCCAACCTACGAGCAGTACTTC.

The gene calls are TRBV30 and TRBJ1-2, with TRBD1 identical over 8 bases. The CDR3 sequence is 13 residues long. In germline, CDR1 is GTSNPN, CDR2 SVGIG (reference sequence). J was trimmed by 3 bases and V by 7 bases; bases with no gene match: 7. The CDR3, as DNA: TGTGCCTCACCAGGGGGCTTAGACTATGGCTACACCTTC. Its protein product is CASPGGLDYGYTF.

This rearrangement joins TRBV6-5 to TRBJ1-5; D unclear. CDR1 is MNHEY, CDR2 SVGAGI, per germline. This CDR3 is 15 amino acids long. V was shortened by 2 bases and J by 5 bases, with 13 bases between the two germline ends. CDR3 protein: CASSYPGSMDQPQHF. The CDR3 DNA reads TGTGCCAGCAGTTACCCCGGGAGTATGGATCAGCCCCAGCATTTT.

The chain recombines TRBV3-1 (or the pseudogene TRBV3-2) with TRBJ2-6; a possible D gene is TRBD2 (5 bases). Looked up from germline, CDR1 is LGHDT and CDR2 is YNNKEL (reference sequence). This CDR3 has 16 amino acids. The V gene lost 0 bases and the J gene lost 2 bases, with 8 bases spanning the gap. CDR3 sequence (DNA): TGTGCCAGCAGCCAAGAGAGCGGCACTGGGGCCAACGTCCTGACTTTC. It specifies CASSQESGTGANVLTF.

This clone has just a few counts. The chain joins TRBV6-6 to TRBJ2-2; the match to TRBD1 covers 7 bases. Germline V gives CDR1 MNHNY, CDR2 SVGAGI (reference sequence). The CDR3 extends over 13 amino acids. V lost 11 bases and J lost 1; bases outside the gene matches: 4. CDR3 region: CASGTENTGELFF. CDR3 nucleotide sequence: TGTGCCTCCGGGACAGAGAACACCGGGGAGCTGTTTTTT.

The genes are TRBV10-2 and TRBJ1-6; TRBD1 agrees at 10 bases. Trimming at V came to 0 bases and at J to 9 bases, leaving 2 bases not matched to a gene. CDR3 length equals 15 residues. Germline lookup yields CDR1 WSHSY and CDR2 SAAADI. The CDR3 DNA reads TGCGCCAGCAGTGAGTCCGGGACAGGGGTTTCACCCCTCCACTTT. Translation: CASSESGTGVSPLHF.

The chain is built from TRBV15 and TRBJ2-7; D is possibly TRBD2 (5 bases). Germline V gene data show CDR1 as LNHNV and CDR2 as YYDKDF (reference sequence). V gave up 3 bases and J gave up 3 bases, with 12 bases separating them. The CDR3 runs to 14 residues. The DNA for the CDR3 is TGTGCCACCAGCAGGCCCGGACTTCGCTACGAGCAGTACTTC. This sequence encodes CATSRPGLRYEQYF. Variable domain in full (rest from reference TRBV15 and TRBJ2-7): DAMVIQNPRYQVTQFGKPVTLSCSQTLNHNVMYWYQQKSSQAPKLLFHYYDKDFNNEADTPDNFQSRRPNTSFCFLDIRSPGLGDTAMYLCATSRPGLRYEQYFGPGTRLTVT.

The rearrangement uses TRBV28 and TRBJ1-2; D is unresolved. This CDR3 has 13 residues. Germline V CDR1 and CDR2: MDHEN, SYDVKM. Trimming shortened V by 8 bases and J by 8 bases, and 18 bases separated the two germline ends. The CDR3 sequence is CASFNQRVVGYTF. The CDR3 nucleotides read TGTGCCAGCTTCAACCAACGAGTGGTCGGCTACACCTTC.

In DNA form, the CDR3 reads TGTGCCAGTAGTAGACAGGCAAACCAAGAGACCCAGTACTTC. Protein product: CASSRQANQETQYF. The chain employs TRBV19 and TRBJ2-5; D is possibly TRBD1 (6 bases). The V and J ends lost 4 bases and 0 bases respectively, with 9 bases between them. The CDR3 length is 14 residues. The germline V gene encodes CDR1 LNHDA and CDR2 SQIVND (reference sequence). The full variable domain, completed using reference TRBV19 and TRBJ2-5, is DGGITQSPKYLFRKEGQNVTLSCEQNLNHDAMYWYRQDPGQGLRLIYYSQIVNDFQKGDIAEGYSVSREKKESFPLTVTSAQKNPTAFYLCASSRQANQETQYFGPGTRLLVL.

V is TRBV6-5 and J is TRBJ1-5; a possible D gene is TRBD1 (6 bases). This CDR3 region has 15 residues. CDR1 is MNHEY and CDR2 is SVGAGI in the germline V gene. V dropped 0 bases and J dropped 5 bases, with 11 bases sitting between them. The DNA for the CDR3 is TGTGCCAGCAGTTACTCGGCAGGGGAAGATCAGCCCCAGCATTTT. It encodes CASSYSAGEDQPQHF.

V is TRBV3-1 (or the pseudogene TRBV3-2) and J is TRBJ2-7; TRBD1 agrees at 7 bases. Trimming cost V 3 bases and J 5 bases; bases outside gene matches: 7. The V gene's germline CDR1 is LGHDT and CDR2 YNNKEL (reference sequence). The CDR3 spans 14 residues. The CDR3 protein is CASSQRQGLDEQYF. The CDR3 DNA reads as TGTGCCAGCAGCCAGAGACAGGGTCTAGACGAGCAGTACTTC.

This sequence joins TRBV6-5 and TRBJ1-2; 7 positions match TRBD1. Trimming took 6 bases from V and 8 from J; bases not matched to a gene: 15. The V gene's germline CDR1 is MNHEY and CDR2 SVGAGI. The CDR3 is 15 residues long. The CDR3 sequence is CASRRTGTPLEGYTF. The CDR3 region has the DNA TGTGCCAGCAGAAGGACAGGTACCCCTTTGGAGGGCTACACCTTC.

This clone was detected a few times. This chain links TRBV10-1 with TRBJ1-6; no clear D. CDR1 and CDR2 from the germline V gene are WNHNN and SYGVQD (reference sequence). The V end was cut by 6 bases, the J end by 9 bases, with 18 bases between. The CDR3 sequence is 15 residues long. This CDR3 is CASSSALRGSSPLHF. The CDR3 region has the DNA TGCGCCAGCAGCTCAGCCCTGCGAGGAAGTTCACCCCTCCACTTT.

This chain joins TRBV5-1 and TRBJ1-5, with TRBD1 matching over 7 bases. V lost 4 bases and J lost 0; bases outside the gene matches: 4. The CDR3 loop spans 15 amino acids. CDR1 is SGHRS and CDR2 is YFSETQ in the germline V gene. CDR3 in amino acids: CASSPTGYSNQPQHF. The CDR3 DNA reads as TGCGCCAGCAGCCCGACAGGGTATAGCAATCAGCCCCAGCATTTT. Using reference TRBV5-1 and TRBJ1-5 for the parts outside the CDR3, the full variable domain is KAGVTQTPRYLIKTRGQQVTLSCSPISGHRSVSWYQQTPGQGLQFLFEYFSETQRNKGNFPGRFSGRQFSNSRSEMNVSTLELGDSALYLCASSPTGYSNQPQHFGDGTRLSIL.

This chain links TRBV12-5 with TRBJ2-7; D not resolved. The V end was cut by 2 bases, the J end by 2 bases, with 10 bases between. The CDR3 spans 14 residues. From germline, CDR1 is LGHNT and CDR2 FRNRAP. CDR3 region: CASGLRVPPYEQYF. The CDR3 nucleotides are TGTGCTAGTGGTTTGCGAGTACCCCCCTACGAGCAGTACTTC.

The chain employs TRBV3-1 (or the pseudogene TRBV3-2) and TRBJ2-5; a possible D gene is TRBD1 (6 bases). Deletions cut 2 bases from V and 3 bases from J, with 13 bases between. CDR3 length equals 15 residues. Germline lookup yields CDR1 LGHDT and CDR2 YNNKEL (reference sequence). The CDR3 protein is CASSQLTGTKETQYF. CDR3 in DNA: TGTGCCAGCAGCCAACTTACAGGGACCAAAGAGACCCAGTACTTC.

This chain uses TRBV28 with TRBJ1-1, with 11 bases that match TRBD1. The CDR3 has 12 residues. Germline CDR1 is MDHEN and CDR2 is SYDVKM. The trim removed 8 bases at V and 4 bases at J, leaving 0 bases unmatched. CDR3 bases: TGTGCCAGCGGGACAGGGGGCACTGAAGCTTTCTTT. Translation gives CASGTGGTEAFF.